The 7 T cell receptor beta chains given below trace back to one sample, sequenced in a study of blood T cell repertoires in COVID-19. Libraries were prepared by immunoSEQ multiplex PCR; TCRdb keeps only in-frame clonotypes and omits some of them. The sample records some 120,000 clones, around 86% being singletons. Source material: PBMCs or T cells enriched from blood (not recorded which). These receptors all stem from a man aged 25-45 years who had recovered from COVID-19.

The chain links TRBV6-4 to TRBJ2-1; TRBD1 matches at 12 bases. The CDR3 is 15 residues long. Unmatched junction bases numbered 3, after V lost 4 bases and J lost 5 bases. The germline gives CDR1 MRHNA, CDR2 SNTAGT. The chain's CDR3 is CASSVGQGANNEQFF. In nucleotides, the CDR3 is TGTGCCAGCAGTGTGGGACAGGGGGCGAACAATGAGCAGTTCTTC.

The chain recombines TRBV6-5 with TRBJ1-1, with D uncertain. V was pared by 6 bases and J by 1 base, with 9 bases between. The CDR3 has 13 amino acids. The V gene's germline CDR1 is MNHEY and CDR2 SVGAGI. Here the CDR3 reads CASRATGNTEAFF. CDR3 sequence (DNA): TGTGCCAGCAGAGCTACCGGGAACACTGAAGCTTTCTTT.

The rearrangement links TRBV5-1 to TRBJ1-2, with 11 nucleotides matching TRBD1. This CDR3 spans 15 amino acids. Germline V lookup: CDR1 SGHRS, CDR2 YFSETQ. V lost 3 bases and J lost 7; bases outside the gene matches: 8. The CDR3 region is CASSWDGQGAAGYTF. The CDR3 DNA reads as TGCGCCAGCAGCTGGGACGGACAGGGGGCTGCTGGCTACACCTTC.

CDR3 residues: CASSKTGVNTEAFF. The CDR3 coding sequence is TGTGCCAGCAGCAAGACAGGGGTAAACACTGAAGCTTTCTTT. This chain connects TRBV7-9 to TRBJ1-1; 8 bases agree with TRBD1. This CDR3 contains 14 residues. V lost 5 bases to trimming and J lost 2 bases; unmatched junction nucleotides: 4. Germline CDR1 SEHNR, CDR2 FQNEAQ (reference sequence). Variable domain in full (rest from reference TRBV7-9 and TRBJ1-1): DTGVSQNPRHKITKRGQNVTFRCDPISEHNRLYWYRQTLGQGPEFLTYFQNEAQLEKSRLLSDRFSAERPKGSFSTLEIQRTEQGDSAMYLCASSKTGVNTEAFFGQGTRLTVV.

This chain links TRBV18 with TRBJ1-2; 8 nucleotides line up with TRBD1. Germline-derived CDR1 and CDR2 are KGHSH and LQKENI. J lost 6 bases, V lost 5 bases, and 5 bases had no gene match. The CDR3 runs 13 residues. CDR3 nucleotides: TGTGCCAGCTCAGCGGACAGGGTAGATGGCTACACCTTC. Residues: CASSADRVDGYTF.

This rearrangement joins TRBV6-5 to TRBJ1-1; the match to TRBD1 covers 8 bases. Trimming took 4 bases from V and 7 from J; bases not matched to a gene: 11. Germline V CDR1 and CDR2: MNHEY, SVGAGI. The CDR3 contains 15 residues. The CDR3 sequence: CASSSGQGFGYEAFF. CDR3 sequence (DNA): TGTGCCAGCAGTTCCGGACAGGGTTTTGGTTATGAAGCTTTCTTT.

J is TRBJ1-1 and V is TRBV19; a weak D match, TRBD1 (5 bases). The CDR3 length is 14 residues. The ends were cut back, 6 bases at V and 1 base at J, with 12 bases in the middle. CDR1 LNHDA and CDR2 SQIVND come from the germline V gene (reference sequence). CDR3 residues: CASSPRQRNTEAFF. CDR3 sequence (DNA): TGTGCCAGTAGCCCAAGACAGAGGAACACTGAAGCTTTCTTT.